This T cell receptor (beta chain) was sequenced in a study of blood T cell repertoires in COVID-19. Study context: Some COVID-19 samples were acute and others convalescent; all came from the United States, Italy and Spain. PBMCs, B-cell-depleted T cells, or T cells were the source of the cDNA or gDNA that made up the material.

Authors' methods: Amplification with reference gene primers provided the estimates of nucleated cell counts. Generated by immunoSEQ multiplex PCR, the TCRdb table keeps only in-frame clones and is missing some. Clone size and V and J calls were adopted from that table, with D and trimming inferred from the DNA. The sample has roughly 59,000 clones, 65% to 85% seen once. The ends lost 5 bases at V and 5 bases at J; junction bases unmatched: 12. This CDR3 comprises 16 residues. Germline V gives CDR1 SGHTA, CDR2 FQGNSA. The TCR originated in a woman in her fifties or sixties with active or convalescent COVID-19. This chain joins TRBV7-2 and TRBJ2-3; 8 bases line up with TRBD2. The sample was peripheral blood. The CDR3 DNA sequence: TGTGCCAGCAGCCCAACTAGCGGTGGGGTTGGAGATACGCAGTATTTT. It yields the protein CASSPTSGGVGDTQYF. The whole variable domain, remainder taken from reference TRBV7-2 and TRBJ2-3, is GAGVSQSPSNKVTEKGKDVELRCDPISGHTALYWYRQSLGQGLEFLIYFQGNSAPDKSGLPSDRFSAERTGGSVSTLTIQRTQQEDSAVYLCASSPTSGGVGDTQYFGPGTRLTVL.